Shown below are 19 T cell receptor beta chains from a single sample sequenced in a study of blood T cell repertoires in COVID-19. Generated by immunoSEQ multiplex PCR, the TCRdb table keeps only in-frame clones and is missing some. The sample consists of fewer than 300,000 clones, 85% of them appearing once. Sequenced input: PBMCs or T cells enriched from blood (not recorded which). The source of these receptors is a woman aged 45-65 years who had recovered from COVID-19.

The chain links TRBV11-2 to TRBJ2-5, with a tentative D call TRBD1 (6 bases). This CDR3 has 17 residues. Germline CDR1 SGHAT, CDR2 FQNNGV. Trimming removed 0 bases from V and 0 bases from J, with 14 bases in between. CDR3 DNA: TGTGCCAGCAGCTTAGATAGGGGGAGAGGGTACCAAGAGACCCAGTACTTC. This encodes CASSLDRGRGYQETQYF.

The CDR3 region has the DNA TGCAGCGTGCAGGGACAGGGATTTACCGATACGCAGTATTTT. Protein sequence: CSVQGQGFTDTQYF. The gene calls are TRBV29-1 and TRBJ2-3; 9 bases align to TRBD1. Germline values: CDR1 SQVTM, CDR2 ANQGSEA. The CDR3 length is 14 residues. Trimming took 6 bases from V and 6 from J; bases not matched to a gene: 10.

The gene calls are TRBV5-1 and TRBJ2-3, with a tentative D call TRBD1 (6 bases). The CDR3 extends over 17 amino acids. The V end was cut by 1 base, the J end by 3 bases, with 18 bases between. Germline CDR1 is SGHRS and CDR2 is YFSETQ. The CDR3 coding sequence is TGCGCCAGCAGCTTGACGACAGGCTTGATAATGACAGATACGCAGTATTTT. This translates into CASSLTTGLIMTDTQYF.

This clone was seen a few times. The chain is built from TRBV5-1 and TRBJ1-1, with D perhaps matching TRBD1 (6 bases). CDR3 length: 14 residues. Germline lookup yields CDR1 SGHRS and CDR2 YFSETQ. Between the trimmed V and J ends, which lost 5 bases and 1 base, there was a span of 12 bases. CDR3 DNA: TGCGCCAGCAGTGGACCGGACAGGAACACTGAAGCTTTCTTT. It translates to CASSGPDRNTEAFF. Full variable domain (missing parts from reference TRBV5-1 and TRBJ1-1): KAGVTQTPRYLIKTRGQQVTLSCSPISGHRSVSWYQQTPGQGLQFLFEYFSETQRNKGNFPGRFSGRQFSNSRSEMNVSTLELGDSALYLCASSGPDRNTEAFFGQGTRLTVV.

The rearrangement joins TRBV4-2 to TRBJ2-3; D not resolved. V gave up 2 bases and J gave up 0 bases, with 6 bases separating them. CDR3 size: 14 residues. Looked up from germline, CDR1 is LGHNA and CDR2 is YNFKEQ. The CDR3 nucleotides read TGTGCCAGCAGCCAACCGACTAGCACAGATACGCAGTATTTT. This encodes CASSQPTSTDTQYF.

This chain uses TRBV18 with TRBJ2-1; maybe TRBD2 (6 bases). Trimming took 3 bases from V and 0 from J, leaving 12 bases between them. The CDR3 consists of 16 residues. The germline gives CDR1 KGHSH, CDR2 LQKENI. CDR3 protein: CASSPLSGGSYNEQFF. The CDR3 nucleotides are TGTGCCAGCTCACCGCTTAGCGGAGGCTCCTACAATGAGCAGTTCTTC.

The genes are TRBV10-1 and TRBJ2-2; 9 positions match TRBD2. Germline values: CDR1 WNHNN, CDR2 SYGVQD (reference sequence). This CDR3 region has 19 residues. V lost 6 bases, J lost 4 bases, and 18 bases stayed unmatched. The CDR3 nucleotides are TGCGCCAGCAGCGGTCGGCTTAGCGGGAGAGGTCCCGGCACCGGGGAGCTGTTTTTT. Its protein product is CASSGRLSGRGPGTGELFF.

The rearrangement links TRBV2 to TRBJ1-4; D is possibly TRBD1 (6 bases). In germline, CDR1 is SNHLY, CDR2 FYNNEI. Trimming took off 4 bases at V and 2 bases at J, with 11 bases between the two ends. The CDR3 sequence is 15 residues long. CDR3 sequence: CASSVQGRTNEKLFF. The CDR3 nucleotides are TGTGCCAGCAGTGTACAGGGAAGGACTAATGAAAAACTGTTTTTT.

The genes are TRBV30 and TRBJ2-1; a possible D gene is TRBD1 (6 bases). Looked up from germline, CDR1 is GTSNPN and CDR2 is SVGIG (reference sequence). CDR3 size: 15 residues. Trimming removed 4 bases from V and 10 bases from J, with 23 bases in between. CDR3 sequence (DNA): TGTGCCTGGACGGTCAAGGGACACCCAACGGCCGAGCAGTTCTTC. It codes for CAWTVKGHPTAEQFF.

The genes are TRBV30 and TRBJ1-4; a weak D match, TRBD1 (5 bases). The V end was cut by 1 base, the J end by 2 bases, with 11 bases between. CDR1 and CDR2 from the germline V gene are GTSNPN and SVGIG (reference sequence). This CDR3 is built from 15 residues. The CDR3 sequence is CAWSDLGTTNEKLFF. The CDR3 DNA reads as TGTGCCTGGAGTGACCTCGGGACTACTAATGAAAAACTGTTTTTT.

Here the CDR3 reads CASSLGVAFQETQYF. CDR3 nucleotide sequence: TGTGCCAGCAGCTTAGGGGTAGCGTTTCAAGAGACCCAGTACTTC. This rearrangement joins TRBV11-2 to TRBJ2-5; TRBD2 might be the D (5 bases). The CDR3 has 15 amino acids. Deletions cut 1 base from V and 2 bases from J, with 11 bases between. CDR1 SGHAT and CDR2 FQNNGV come from the germline V gene.

The chain joins TRBV28 to TRBJ1-2, with D uncertain. The CDR3 extends over 12 amino acids. V lost 8 bases and J lost 7, with 14 bases in between. Germline V gene sequence: CDR1 MDHEN, CDR2 SYDVKM. CDR3 region: CASVGEIGGYTF. The CDR3, as DNA: TGTGCCAGCGTCGGGGAAATCGGTGGCTACACCTTC.

This sequence joins TRBV7-8 and TRBJ1-3; D gene ambiguous. The CDR3 sequence is 14 residues long. Germline lookup yields CDR1 SGHVS and CDR2 FQNEAQ. V lost 5 bases and J lost 6, with 14 bases in between. The CDR3 loop reads CASSLYGRENTIYF. The CDR3 nucleotides read TGTGCCAGCAGCCTGTATGGGCGGGAAAACACCATATATTTT.

The genes are TRBV5-5 and TRBJ1-6; D is ambiguous. Germline CDR1 reads SGHKS; CDR2 reads YYEKEE (reference sequence). V gave up 1 base and J gave up 0 bases, with 8 bases separating them. CDR3 length: 16 amino acids. CDR3 DNA sequence: TGTGCCAGCAGCTTGCTAGGAAGCTCCTATAATTCACCCCTCCACTTT. Translated: CASSLLGSSYNSPLHF.

This chain links TRBV18 with TRBJ2-3; TRBD2 agrees at 12 bases. The CDR3 spans 18 residues. CDR1 is KGHSH, CDR2 LQKENI, per germline. The trim removed 3 bases at V and 4 bases at J, leaving 11 bases unmatched. The CDR3 loop reads CASSPRLAGGPGADTQYF. In nucleotides, the CDR3 is TGTGCCAGCTCACCGAGGCTAGCGGGAGGGCCAGGCGCAGATACGCAGTATTTT. The complete variable domain, with remaining parts taken from reference TRBV18 and TRBJ2-3, reads NAGVMQNPRHLVRRRGQEARLRCSPMKGHSHVYWYRQLPEEGLKFMVYLQKENIIDESGMPKERFSAEFPKEGPSILRIQQVVRGDSAAYFCASSPRLAGGPGADTQYFGPGTRLTVL.

The rearrangement links TRBV2 to TRBJ1-2, with a weak D call TRBD1 (6 bases). The CDR3 totals 16 residues. Deletions cut 8 bases from V and 4 bases from J, with 23 bases between. CDR1 is SNHLY, CDR2 FYNNEI, per germline. The CDR3 here is CASRRGQGSNSYGYTF. CDR3 in DNA: TGTGCCAGCCGGCGGGGGCAGGGCTCTAATTCCTATGGCTACACCTTC.

This chain connects TRBV5-5 to TRBJ2-7, with D possibly being TRBD2 (6 bases). The CDR3 sequence is 15 residues long. Per the germline V gene, CDR1 is SGHKS and CDR2 is YYEKEE (reference sequence). V lost 0 bases and J lost 4, with 14 bases in between. For the CDR3, the DNA is TGTGCCAGCAGCTTGGGGCCGTCGGAGGGTTACGAGCAGTACTTC. Translating gives CASSLGPSEGYEQYF. Full variable domain (missing parts from reference TRBV5-5 and TRBJ2-7): DAGVTQSPTHLIKTRGQQVTLRCSPISGHKSVSWYQQVLGQGPQFIFQYYEKEERGRGNFPDRFSARQFPNYSSELNVNALLLGDSALYLCASSLGPSEGYEQYFGPGTRLTVT.

This chain links TRBV10-3 with TRBJ1-2; D is undetermined. The germline V gene encodes CDR1 ENHRY and CDR2 SYGVKD. The CDR3 sequence is 11 residues long. V was pared by 11 bases and J by 5 bases, with 12 bases between. The CDR3 nucleotides are TGTGCCCCCTCTCACAGATATGGCTACACCTTC. As protein: CAPSHRYGYTF.

V and J are TRBV5-1 and TRBJ2-3; D not certain. This CDR3 has 14 amino acids. Looked up from germline, CDR1 is SGHRS and CDR2 is YFSETQ. The germline V and J ends were trimmed by 7 bases and 0 bases, with 12 bases remaining between them. The CDR3 DNA reads as TGCGCCAGCGGTGCCTGGCTTAGCACAGATACGCAGTATTTT. Translation: CASGAWLSTDTQYF.